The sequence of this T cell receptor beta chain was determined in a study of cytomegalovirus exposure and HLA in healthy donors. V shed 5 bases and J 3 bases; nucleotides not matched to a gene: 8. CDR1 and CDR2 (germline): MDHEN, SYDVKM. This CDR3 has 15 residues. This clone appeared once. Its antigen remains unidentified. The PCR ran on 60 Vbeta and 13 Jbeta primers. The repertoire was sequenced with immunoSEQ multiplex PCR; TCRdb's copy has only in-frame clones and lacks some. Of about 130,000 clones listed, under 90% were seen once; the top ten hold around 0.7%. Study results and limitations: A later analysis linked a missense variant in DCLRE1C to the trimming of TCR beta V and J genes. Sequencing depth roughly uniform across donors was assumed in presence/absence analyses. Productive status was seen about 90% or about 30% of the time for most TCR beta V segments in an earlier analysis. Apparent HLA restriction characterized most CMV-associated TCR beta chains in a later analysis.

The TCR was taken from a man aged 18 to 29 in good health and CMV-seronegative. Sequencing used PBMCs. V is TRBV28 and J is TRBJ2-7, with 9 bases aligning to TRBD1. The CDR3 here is CASSRTGTGHYEQYF. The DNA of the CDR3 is TGTGCCAGCAGTAGAACCGGGACAGGGCACTACGAGCAGTACTTC.